The 31 T cell receptor beta chains presented below share a single source sample, sequenced in a study of read filtering for tumor transcriptome and immune sequencing. This library used approximately 390 ng RNA and molecular barcoded adaptors spanning alpha/delta and beta/gamma chains. TCRdb passed the reads through MiXCR, listing each CDR3 protein once. The sample has some 43,000 distinct CDR3 sequences; around an eighth are singletons. Sequenced material: a population of CD138-negative cells sorted from bone marrow. Every receptor here comes from a donor aged 40 or over with multiple myeloma.

This sequence joins TRBV24-1 and TRBJ2-5; TRBD1 matches at 9 bases. The CDR3 runs 16 residues. CDR1 and CDR2 from the germline V gene are KGHDR and SFDVKD. Trimming at V came to 5 bases and at J to 4 bases, leaving 10 bases not matched to a gene. The CDR3 sequence is CATSVPLTDRGETQYF. In DNA form, the CDR3 reads TGTGCCACCAGTGTTCCCCTCACGGACAGGGGAGAGACCCAGTACTTC.

This clonotype was seen at least ten times. The rearrangement joins TRBV29-1 to TRBJ1-1, with no clear D. Trimming took off 1 base at V and 1 base at J, with 7 bases between the two ends. CDR3 size: 13 residues. Germline assignment: CDR1 SQVTM and CDR2 ANQGSEA. CDR3 loop: CSVEGWANTEAFF. CDR3 nucleotides: TGCAGCGTTGAAGGTTGGGCGAACACTGAAGCTTTCTTT.

The table lists this clonotype with many counts. This sequence joins TRBV7-3 and TRBJ2-1; no clear D. CDR1 SGHTA and CDR2 FQGTGA come from the germline V gene. Trimming took off 1 base at V and 6 bases at J, with 10 bases between the two ends. The CDR3 contains 14 residues. The CDR3 DNA reads as TGTGCCAGCAGCTTAATCAACGAGGCCAATGAGCAGTTCTTC. The encoded protein is CASSLINEANEQFF.

This clonotype has ten or more counts. The DNA for the CDR3 is TGCAGCGCCAGCCGGGACCCCTACGAGCAGTACTTC. Residues: CSASRDPYEQYF. The chain couples TRBV29-1 to TRBJ2-7; D assignment may be TRBD1 or TRBD2 (5 bases each). Germline CDR1 reads SQVTM; CDR2 reads ANQGSEA. Deletions cut 7 bases from V and 2 bases from J, with 12 bases between. There are 12 residues in the CDR3.

There are many counts of this clonotype. The chain couples TRBV27 to TRBJ2-1, with D perhaps matching TRBD2 (6 bases). Germline V gives CDR1 MNHEY, CDR2 SMNVEV (reference sequence). Trimming pared 5 bases from V and 7 bases from J, leaving 12 bases between. The CDR3 is 13 amino acids. The CDR3 region has the DNA TGTGCCAGCAGTGTGACTAGAGGTAATGAGCAGTTCTTC. It codes for CASSVTRGNEQFF.

Turning to this clonotype: A much bigger clone sits one base away, suggesting this may be a read error. The chain recombines TRBV10-3 with TRBJ2-7; D gene uncertain. Germline CDR1 reads ENHRY; CDR2 reads SYGVKD. This CDR3 has 12 amino acids. Trimming stripped 3 bases from V and 9 bases from J, with 12 bases between. The CDR3 region has the DNA TGTGCCATCAGTGAAACAGCTTTCGGGCAGTACTTC. It is translated as CAISETAFGQYF.

This clonotype was seen only a few times. A clone one base away is much larger, so this may be a read error. The chain links TRBV11-2 to TRBJ2-5; the D is unclear. Trimming pared 3 bases from V and 4 bases from J, leaving 12 bases between. The CDR3 totals 14 residues. Germline CDR1 reads SGHAT; CDR2 reads FQNNGV. For the CDR3, the DNA is TGTGCCAGCAGCTTGACAAGAAAGGCAGAGACCCAGTACTTC. It codes for CASSLTRKAETQYF.

This clonotype was counted ten times or more. V gene TRBV12-3 or TRBV12-4 combines with J gene TRBJ2-3; D ambiguous. The ends were cut back, 8 bases at V and 2 bases at J, with 8 bases in the middle. There are 12 residues in the CDR3. For the CDR3, the DNA is TGTGCCAGCGGCACCAACACAGATACGCAGTATTTT. It encodes CASGTNTDTQYF.

This clonotype was recorded at least ten times. The chain recombines TRBV28 with TRBJ2-3, with TRBD2 matching over 11 bases. The CDR3 totals 18 residues. Germline V gives CDR1 MDHEN, CDR2 SYDVKM. Trimming removed 5 bases from V and 1 base from J; junction bases left unmatched: 11. The CDR3 DNA follows: TGTGCCAGCAGTCAAGGACTAGCGGGCCATCTTGGCACAGATACGCAGTATTTT. This sequence encodes CASSQGLAGHLGTDTQYF.

This clonotype was seen many times. This sequence joins TRBV12-3 or TRBV12-4 and TRBJ2-1; maybe TRBD1 (6 bases). The CDR3 runs to 12 residues. Trimming left V 5 bases short and J 11 bases short, with 13 bases between. Here the CDR3 reads CASSPNRDKQFF. The CDR3 DNA reads as TGTGCCAGCAGTCCAAACAGGGATAAGCAGTTCTTC.

This clonotype was found many times. The chain combines TRBV7-9 with TRBJ1-5; D unclear. With 5 bases removed from V and 12 bases from J, the gap between germline ends came to 23 bases. This CDR3 region has 15 residues. Germline V gene data show CDR1 as SEHNR and CDR2 as FQNEAQ (reference sequence). This CDR3 is CASSPTWGSDQDQHF. In DNA, the CDR3 is TGTGCCAGCAGCCCAACCTGGGGATCAGACCAGGACCAGCATTTT.

The chain couples TRBV5-6 to TRBJ2-3; D gene uncertain. Germline CDR1 reads SGHDT; CDR2 reads YYEEEE. The CDR3 consists of 14 residues. Trimming pared 4 bases from V and 0 bases from J, leaving 9 bases between. Here the CDR3 DNA reads TGTGCCAGCAGCCCAATGACTAGCACAGATACGCAGTATTTT. It codes for CASSPMTSTDTQYF.

This clonotype appeared many times. The chain has TRBV6-2 or TRBV6-3 and TRBJ2-1; D is possibly TRBD1 or TRBD2 (6 bases each). The germline V gene encodes CDR1 MNHEY and CDR2 SVGEGT. The CDR3 extends over 12 amino acids. The V and J ends lost 8 bases and 8 bases respectively, with 13 bases between them. As DNA, the CDR3 is TGTGCCAGCGGGTGGGGGGCCGATGAGCAGTTCTTC. The encoded protein is CASGWGADEQFF.

Points on this clonotype: This may be a read error, as it is one base from a much larger clone. The chain links TRBV28 to TRBJ2-1, with 12 bases lining up with TRBD2. The CDR3 has 14 residues. The germline gives CDR1 MDHEN, CDR2 SYDVKM. The CDR3 sequence: CASSPSGRDNEQSF. The CDR3 region has the DNA TGTGCCAGCAGCCCTAGCGGGAGGGACAATGAGCAGTCCTTC.

There are many counts of this clonotype. The CDR3 is CASSQVLAGGTDTQYF. For the CDR3, the DNA is TGCGCCAGCAGCCAAGTTCTAGCGGGAGGCACAGATACGCAGTATTTT. V usage is TRBV4-1 and J usage is TRBJ2-3; 10 bases are a match to TRBD2. CDR1 and CDR2 (germline): MGHRA, YSYEKL. The CDR3 totals 16 residues. Trimming removed 1 base from V and 1 base from J; junction bases left unmatched: 2.

This clonotype was counted at least ten times. This chain uses TRBV29-1 with TRBJ2-3, with D possibly matching TRBD1 (6 bases). This CDR3 has 18 residues. Germline V gene lookup returns CDR1 SQVTM and CDR2 ANQGSEA. V was pared by 1 base and J by 3 bases, with 23 bases between. This CDR3 reads CSVEVHRVSGRGTDTQYF. CDR3 bases: TGCAGCGTTGAAGTTCACAGGGTGAGCGGAAGGGGGACAGATACGCAGTATTTT.

This clonotype was seen at least ten times. The chain employs TRBV3-1 and TRBJ2-7, with 8 bases matching TRBD2. CDR3 length equals 16 residues. Germline values: CDR1 LGHDT, CDR2 YNNKEL (reference sequence). V lost 0 bases to trimming and J lost 3 bases; unmatched junction nucleotides: 7. The DNA for the CDR3 is TGTGCCAGCAGCCAAGATCTCGTTAGCGGGATCTACGAGCAGTACTTC. This codes for CASSQDLVSGIYEQYF.

This clonotype was counted at least ten times. The chain links TRBV20-1 to TRBJ2-1; no clear D. Germline values: CDR1 DFQATT, CDR2 SNEGSKA (reference sequence). V lost 1 base and J lost 7, with 5 bases in between. This CDR3 region has 11 residues. The CDR3 spells CSARVRNEQFF. The DNA for the CDR3 is TGCAGTGCTAGAGTTAGGAATGAGCAGTTCTTC.

This clonotype was detected ten times or more. The V gene is TRBV7-2, the J gene TRBJ2-5, with TRBD1 as a possible D gene (5 bases). The CDR3 contains 15 residues. V was clipped by 5 bases and J by 4 bases, with 17 bases between them. Germline CDR1 and CDR2: SGHTA and FQGNSA. The CDR3: CASSGGASLRETQYF. The CDR3 DNA reads as TGTGCCAGCAGCGGTGGGGCCTCTCTCCGAGAGACCCAGTACTTC.

Many counts were recorded for this clonotype. The gene calls are TRBV7-2 and TRBJ2-1; D is possibly TRBD1 or TRBD2 (5 bases each). V lost 1 base and J lost 2, with 9 bases in between. The length of the CDR3 is 15 residues. CDR1 is SGHTA, CDR2 FQGNSA, per germline. Written as DNA, the CDR3 is TGTGCCAGCAGCTTAGAGGTGGGACCCTACAATGAGCAGTTCTTC. It codes for CASSLEVGPYNEQFF. Full variable domain (missing parts from reference TRBV7-2 and TRBJ2-1): GAGVSQSPSNKVTEKGKDVELRCDPISGHTALYWYRQSLGQGLEFLIYFQGNSAPDKSGLPSDRFSAERTGGSVSTLTIQRTQQEDSAVYLCASSLEVGPYNEQFFGPGTRLTVL.

The table lists this clonotype with many counts. The CDR3 DNA reads as TGTGCCAGCAGTCGAACGGCGAACACTGAAGCTTTCTTT. It codes for CASSRTANTEAFF. The chain employs TRBV14 and TRBJ1-1; D is unclear. The length of the CDR3 is 13 residues. Germline CDR1 SGHDN, CDR2 FVKESK. Trimming removed 6 bases from V and 1 base from J, with 9 bases in between.

This clonotype appeared many times. The V and J genes are TRBV28 and TRBJ1-5; D uncertain. Looked up from germline, CDR1 is MDHEN and CDR2 is SYDVKM. This CDR3 is built from 13 residues. V gave up 4 bases and J gave up 0 bases, with 4 bases separating them. The CDR3 sequence: CASSSDSNQPQHF. DNA of the CDR3: TGTGCCAGCAGTTCTGATAGCAATCAGCCCCAGCATTTT. Together with reference TRBV28 and TRBJ1-5, the CDR3 gives the full variable domain: DVKVTQSSRYLVKRTGEKVFLECVQDMDHENMFWYRQDPGLGLRLIYFSYDVKMKEKGDIPEGYSVSREKKERFSLILESASTNQTSMYLCASSSDSNQPQHFGDGTRLSIL.

The sample holds many counts of this clonotype. The rearrangement joins TRBV20-1 to TRBJ2-1; D tentatively reads TRBD1 or TRBD2 (5 bases each). Germline CDR1 and CDR2: DFQATT and SNEGSKA (reference sequence). There are 13 residues in the CDR3. CDR3 sequence reads: CSFLGDSYNEQFF. Written as DNA, the CDR3 is TGCAGCTTTTTGGGGGACTCCTACAATGAGCAGTTCTTC.

A few counts support this clonotype. The chain joins TRBV20-1 to TRBJ2-6, with 11 positions matching TRBD1. The germline gives CDR1 DFQATT, CDR2 SNEGSKA (reference sequence). The CDR3 is 15 residues long. The V segment lost 5 bases and the J segment 2 bases; nucleotides outside the gene matches: 2. The chain's CDR3 is CSAGGQGAGANVLTF. CDR3 DNA: TGCAGTGCTGGGGGACAGGGGGCTGGGGCCAACGTCCTGACTTTC.

This clonotype was seen at least ten times. The chain couples TRBV7-9 to TRBJ2-3; 7 nucleotides agree with TRBD1. This CDR3 has 18 amino acids. V gave up 5 bases and J gave up 0 bases; unmatched junction bases: 14. Germline V gene data show CDR1 as SEHNR and CDR2 as FQNEAQ (reference sequence). As DNA, the CDR3 is TGTGCCAGCAGCCCCCTCCCCGGACAGGCCAAAAGCACAGATACGCAGTATTTT. Residues: CASSPLPGQAKSTDTQYF.

The table lists this clonotype with many counts. The V gene is TRBV7-3, the J gene TRBJ2-1; a possible D gene is TRBD2 (6 bases). The CDR3 loop spans 14 amino acids. V was clipped by 3 bases and J by 10 bases, with 16 bases between them. Germline V gene data show CDR1 as SGHTA and CDR2 as FQGTGA. For the CDR3, the DNA is TGTGCCAGCAGCTTTACTACTACCGGGGGAGAGCAGTTCTTC. Its protein product is CASSFTTTGGEQFF. Combining the CDR3 with reference TRBV7-3 and TRBJ2-1 gives the whole variable domain GAGVSQTPSNKVTEKGKYVELRCDPISGHTALYWYRQSLGQGPEFLIYFQGTGAADDSGLPNDRFFAVRPEGSVSTLKIQRTERGDSAVYLCASSFTTTGGEQFFGPGTRLTVL.

In this sample, this clonotype turned up many times. This chain connects TRBV28 to TRBJ1-1, with D unclear. Trimming pared 6 bases from V and 6 bases from J, leaving 17 bases between. The CDR3 has 14 amino acids. Per germline, CDR1 MDHEN and CDR2 SYDVKM. As DNA, the CDR3 is TGTGCCAGCAGCCCAACGAATTCAGAGGCTGAAGCTTTCTTT. The encoded protein is CASSPTNSEAEAFF.

This clonotype was counted many times. This sequence joins TRBV7-8 and TRBJ2-2; D gene uncertain. This CDR3 has 15 residues. Trimming stripped 2 bases from V and 5 bases from J, with 12 bases between. Per the germline V gene, CDR1 is SGHVS and CDR2 is FQNEAQ. CDR3 nucleotides: TGTGCCAGCAGCTTAAACTCCCCGCAAACCGGGGAGCTGTTTTTT. It specifies CASSLNSPQTGELFF.

This clonotype was counted ten times or more. J is TRBJ2-1 and V is TRBV24-1; D is uncertain. CDR3 size: 15 residues. The V gene's germline CDR1 is KGHDR and CDR2 SFDVKD. V lost 0 bases and J lost 2, with 7 bases in between. The CDR3 DNA follows: TGTGCCACCAGTGATTTGGGGGTCCCCTACAATGAGCAGTTCTTC. Encoded protein: CATSDLGVPYNEQFF.

Note on this clonotype: A much bigger clone sits one base away, suggesting this may be a read error. The chain couples TRBV28 to TRBJ2-5; 9 bases map to TRBD1. This CDR3 comprises 16 residues. Germline assignment: CDR1 MDHEN and CDR2 SYDVKM. The CDR3 is CASSSQGAKYQETQHF. Written as DNA, the CDR3 is TGTGCCAGCAGCTCACAGGGGGCCAAATACCAAGAGACCCAGCACTTC.

Many counts were recorded for this clonotype. The chain joins TRBV5-1 to TRBJ2-3, with 7 positions matching TRBD2. Per germline, CDR1 SGHRS and CDR2 YFSETQ. V shed 4 bases and J 4 bases; nucleotides not matched to a gene: 9. CDR3 size: 15 residues. The DNA for the CDR3 is TGCGCCAGCAGCGGCGGGGGTTCTCGGGCAGATACGCAGTATTTT. Its translation is CASSGGGSRADTQYF.